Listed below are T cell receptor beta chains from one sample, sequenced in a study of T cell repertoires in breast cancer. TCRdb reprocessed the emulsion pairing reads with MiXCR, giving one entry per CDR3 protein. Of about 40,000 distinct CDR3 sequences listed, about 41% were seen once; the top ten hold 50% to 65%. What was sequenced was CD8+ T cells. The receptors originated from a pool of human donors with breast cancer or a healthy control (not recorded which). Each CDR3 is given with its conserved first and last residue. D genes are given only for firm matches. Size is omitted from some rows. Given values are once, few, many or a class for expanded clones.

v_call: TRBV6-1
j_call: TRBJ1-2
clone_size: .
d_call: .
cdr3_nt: TGTGCCAGCATTTCGACAGGAAAGTCTGGCTACACCTTC
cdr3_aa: CASISTGKSGYTF

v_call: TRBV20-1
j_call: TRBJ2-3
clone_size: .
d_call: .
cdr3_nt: TGCAGTTGCGGGACAGATACGCAGTATTTT
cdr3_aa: CSCGTDTQYF

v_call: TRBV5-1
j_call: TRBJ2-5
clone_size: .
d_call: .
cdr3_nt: TGCGCCAGCAGCTTGGGCGGGGGCGCCCAAGAGACCCAGTACTTC
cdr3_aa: CASSLGGGAQETQYF

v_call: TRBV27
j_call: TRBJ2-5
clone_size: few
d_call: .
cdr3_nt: TGTGCCAGCAGTTTATCAGTCCCTCCCGGCACATTATTCGCCCAGTACTTC
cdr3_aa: CASSLSVPPGTLFAQYF

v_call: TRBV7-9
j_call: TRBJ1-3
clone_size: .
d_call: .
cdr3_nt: TGTGCCAGCAGCTTGGACAGACGCTCTGGAAACACCATATATTTT
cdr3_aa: CASSLDRRSGNTIYF

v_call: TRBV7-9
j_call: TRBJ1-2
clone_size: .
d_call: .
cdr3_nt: TGTGCCAGCAGCTCCCCTCGGGCAGGGAGGTTTGGCTACACCTTC
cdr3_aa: CASSSPRAGRFGYTF

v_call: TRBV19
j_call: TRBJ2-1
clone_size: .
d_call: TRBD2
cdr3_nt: TGTGCCAGTAGTTCGGGGACTATGTACAATGAGCAGTTCTTC
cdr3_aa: CASSSGTMYNEQFF

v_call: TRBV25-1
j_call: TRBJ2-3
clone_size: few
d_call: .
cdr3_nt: TGTGCCAGCAGTCCGGCAGATACGCAGTATTTT
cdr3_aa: CASSPADTQYF

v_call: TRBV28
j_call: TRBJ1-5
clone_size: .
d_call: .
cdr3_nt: TGCGCCAGCAGTTCTACCGACAATCTGCCCCAGCATTTT
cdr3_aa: CASSSTDNLPQHF

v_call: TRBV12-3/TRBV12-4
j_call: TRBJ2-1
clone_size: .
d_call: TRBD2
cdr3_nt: TGTGCCAGCAGTCCCCGGACTAGCGGGAGGAATGAGCAGTTCTTC
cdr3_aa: CASSPRTSGRNEQFF

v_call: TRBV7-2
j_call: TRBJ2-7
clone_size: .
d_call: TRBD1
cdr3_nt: TGTGCCAGCAGCCAAGACAGGGCCCCCTACGAGCAGTACTTC
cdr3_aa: CASSQDRAPYEQYF

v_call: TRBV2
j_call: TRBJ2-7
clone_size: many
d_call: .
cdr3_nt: TGTGCCACCACGCGTCCAGATTCCTACGAGCAGTACTTC
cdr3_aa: CATTRPDSYEQYF

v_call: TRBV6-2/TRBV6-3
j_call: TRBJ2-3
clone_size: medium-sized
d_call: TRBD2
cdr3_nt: TGTGCCAGCAGTAGTGGACTAGTCAATATAGCAGATACGCAGTATTTT
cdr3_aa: CASSSGLVNIADTQYF

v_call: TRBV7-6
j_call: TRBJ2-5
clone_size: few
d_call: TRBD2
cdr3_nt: TGTGCCAGCAGCTTAATCCTAGCGGGAGACGAGACCCAGTACTTC
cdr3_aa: CASSLILAGDETQYF

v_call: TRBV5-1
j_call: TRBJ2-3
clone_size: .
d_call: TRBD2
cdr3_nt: TGCGCCAGCAGCTTGGCCGGGACTAGCATAGGAGATACGCAGTATTTT
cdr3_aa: CASSLAGTSIGDTQYF

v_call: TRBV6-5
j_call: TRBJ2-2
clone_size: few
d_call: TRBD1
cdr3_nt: TGTGCCAGCAATTACTCGACAGGGGACACCGGGGAGCTGTTTTTT
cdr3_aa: CASNYSTGDTGELFF

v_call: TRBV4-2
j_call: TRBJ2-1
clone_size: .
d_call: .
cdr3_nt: TGTGCCAGCAGCCAAGACGGAGGGGGCTATGAGCAGTTCTTC
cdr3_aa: CASSQDGGGYEQFF

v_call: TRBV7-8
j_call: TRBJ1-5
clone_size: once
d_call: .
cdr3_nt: TGTGCCAGCAGCTTACTCCGGACAGTCAATCAGCCCCAGCATTTT
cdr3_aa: CASSLLRTVNQPQHF

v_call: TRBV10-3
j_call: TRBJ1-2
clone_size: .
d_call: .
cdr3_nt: TGTGCCATCAGTGAGTCGGTTACAGGTTACTATGGCTACACCTTC
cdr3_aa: CAISESVTGYYGYTF

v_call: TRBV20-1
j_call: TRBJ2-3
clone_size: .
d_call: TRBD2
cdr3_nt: TGCAGTGCTTGGGGACTAGCGGGCACAGATACGCAGTATTTT
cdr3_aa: CSAWGLAGTDTQYF

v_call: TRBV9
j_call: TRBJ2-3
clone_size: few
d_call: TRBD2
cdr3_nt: TGTGCCAGCAGCCCTTCCGGGCGGGAGGTAGATACGCAGTATTTT
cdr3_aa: CASSPSGREVDTQYF

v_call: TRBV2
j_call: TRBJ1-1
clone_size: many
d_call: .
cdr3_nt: TGTGCCAGCATGTTCTCCCTTAACACTGAAGCTTTCTTT
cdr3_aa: CASMFSLNTEAFF

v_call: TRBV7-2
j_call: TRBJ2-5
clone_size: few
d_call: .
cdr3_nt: TGTGCCAGCAGCCCATTAGGACTGGATCGGGAGACCCAGTACTTC
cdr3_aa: CASSPLGLDRETQYF

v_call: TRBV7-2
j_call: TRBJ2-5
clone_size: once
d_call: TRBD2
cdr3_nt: TGTGCCAGCAGCCCGGGACTAGCGGAGACCCAGTACTTC
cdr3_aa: CASSPGLAETQYF

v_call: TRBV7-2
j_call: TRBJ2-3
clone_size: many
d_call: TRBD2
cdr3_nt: TGTGCCAGCAGCTTCCTAGCGGGAGTTTCTACGCAGTATTTT
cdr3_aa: CASSFLAGVSTQYF

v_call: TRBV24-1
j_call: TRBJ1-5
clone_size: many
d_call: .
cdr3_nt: TGTGCCACCAGTGCTCTTCGGGGAAATAGCAATCAGCCCCAGCATTTT
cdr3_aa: CATSALRGNSNQPQHF

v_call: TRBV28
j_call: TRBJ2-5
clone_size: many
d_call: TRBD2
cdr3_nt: TGTGCCAGCAGTTTAGGCTCGCTAGCGGGGAACCAAGAGACCCAGTACTTC
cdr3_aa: CASSLGSLAGNQETQYF

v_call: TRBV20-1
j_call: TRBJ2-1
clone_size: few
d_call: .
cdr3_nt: TGCAGTGCGGCCCCTACACTAGGACTGGGTGAGCAGTTCTTC
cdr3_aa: CSAAPTLGLGEQFF

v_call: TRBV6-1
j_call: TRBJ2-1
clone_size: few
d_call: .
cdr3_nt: TGTGCCAGCAGGCGGGGTGTATCCAATGAGCAGTTCTTC
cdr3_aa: CASRRGVSNEQFF

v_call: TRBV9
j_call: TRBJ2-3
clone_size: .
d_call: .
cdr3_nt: TGTGCCAGCAGCGGTTTTTTCGCAGATACGCAGTATTTT
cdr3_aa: CASSGFFADTQYF

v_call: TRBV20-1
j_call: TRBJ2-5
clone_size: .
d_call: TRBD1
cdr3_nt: TGCAGTGCTAGAGTGGGGACAGGGTTGGAGACCCAGTACTTC
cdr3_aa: CSARVGTGLETQYF

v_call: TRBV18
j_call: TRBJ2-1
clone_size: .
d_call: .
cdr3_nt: TGTGCCAGCTCACCAAGGAATAGTCAGTACAATGAGCAGTTCTTC
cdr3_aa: CASSPRNSQYNEQFF

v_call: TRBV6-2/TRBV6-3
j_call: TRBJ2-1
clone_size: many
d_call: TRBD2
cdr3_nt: TGTGCCAGCAGTTACCCCGGACTAGCTAATGAGCAGTTCTTC
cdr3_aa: CASSYPGLANEQFF

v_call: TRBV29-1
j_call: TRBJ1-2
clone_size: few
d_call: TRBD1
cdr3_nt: TGCAGCGTTGAAGGAAGGGACAGGCGAGGCTACACCTTC
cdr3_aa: CSVEGRDRRGYTF

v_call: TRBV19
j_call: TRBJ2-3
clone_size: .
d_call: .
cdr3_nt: TGTGCCAGTAGTATAAGGGGGGTCACAGATACGCAGTATTTT
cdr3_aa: CASSIRGVTDTQYF

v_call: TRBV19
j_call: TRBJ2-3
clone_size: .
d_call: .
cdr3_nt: TGTGCCACCTCGACTGGGGGCCGGGATATGCAGTATTTT
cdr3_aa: CATSTGGRDMQYF

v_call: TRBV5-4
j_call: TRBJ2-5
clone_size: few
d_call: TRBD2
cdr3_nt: TGTGCCAGCAGCCCGGGGGGGCAGAAGGAGACCCAGTACTTC
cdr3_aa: CASSPGGQKETQYF

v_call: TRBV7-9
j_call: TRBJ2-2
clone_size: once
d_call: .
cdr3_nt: TGCGGGTTAGGGGAGCTGTTTTTT
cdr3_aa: CGLGELFF

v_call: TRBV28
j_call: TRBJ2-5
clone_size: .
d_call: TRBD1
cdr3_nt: TGTGCCAGCAGTTTCGGACAGGTAAAGCGGTACCAAGAGACCCAGTACTTC
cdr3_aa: CASSFGQVKRYQETQYF

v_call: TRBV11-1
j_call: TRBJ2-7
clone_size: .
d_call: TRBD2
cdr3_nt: TGTGCCAGCAGCTCGGGACTAGGGTCCTACGAGCAGTACTTC
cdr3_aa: CASSSGLGSYEQYF

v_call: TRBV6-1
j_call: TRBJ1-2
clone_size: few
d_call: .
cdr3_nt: TGTGCCAGCAGGGACAGAGGACAGTATGGCTACACCTTC
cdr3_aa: CASRDRGQYGYTF

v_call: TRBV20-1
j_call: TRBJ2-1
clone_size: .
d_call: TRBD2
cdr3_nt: TGCAGTGCTAGAACTCTAGCGGGGGGGATGTACAATGAGCAGTTCTTC
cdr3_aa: CSARTLAGGMYNEQFF

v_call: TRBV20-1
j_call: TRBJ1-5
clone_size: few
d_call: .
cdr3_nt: TGCAGTGCTACCCCGGGGGCGTATAGTGATCAGCCCCAGCATTTT
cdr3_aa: CSATPGAYSDQPQHF

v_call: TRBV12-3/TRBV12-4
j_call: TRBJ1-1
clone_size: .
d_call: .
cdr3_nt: TGTGCCAGCAGTTATCTTTTAAACACTGAAGCTTTCTTT
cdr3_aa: CASSYLLNTEAFF

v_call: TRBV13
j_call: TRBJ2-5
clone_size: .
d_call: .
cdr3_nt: TGTGCCAGCAGCCCCCGAGAAGGGGAGACCCAGTACTTC
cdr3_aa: CASSPREGETQYF

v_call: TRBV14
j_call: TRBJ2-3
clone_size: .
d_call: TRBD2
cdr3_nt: TGTGCCAGCAGCCAAGATATCGGTAGCGGGAGGAGAGATACGCAGTATTTT
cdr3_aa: CASSQDIGSGRRDTQYF

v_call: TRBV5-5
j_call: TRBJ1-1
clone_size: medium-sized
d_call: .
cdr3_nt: TGTGCCAGCATCCGGGAGGCCGAAGCTTTCTTT
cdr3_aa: CASIREAEAFF

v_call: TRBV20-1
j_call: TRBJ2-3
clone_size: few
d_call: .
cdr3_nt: TGCAGTGCTAGAGATTTAAGGGGCACAGATACGCAGTATTTT
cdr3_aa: CSARDLRGTDTQYF

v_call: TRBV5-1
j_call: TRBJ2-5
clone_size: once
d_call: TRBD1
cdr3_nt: TGCGCCAGCAGCTTCCTCGACAGGGTTGAGACCCAGTACTTC
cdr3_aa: CASSFLDRVETQYF

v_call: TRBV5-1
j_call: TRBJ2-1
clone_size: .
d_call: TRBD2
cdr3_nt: TGCGCCAGCAGCCTGGGGGGCGGGAGGTCCTACAATGAGCAGTTCTTC
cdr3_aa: CASSLGGGRSYNEQFF

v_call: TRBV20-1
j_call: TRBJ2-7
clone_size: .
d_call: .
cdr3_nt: TGCAGTGCTATTGACAGGACTAGCTCCTACGAGCAGTACTTC
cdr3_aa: CSAIDRTSSYEQYF

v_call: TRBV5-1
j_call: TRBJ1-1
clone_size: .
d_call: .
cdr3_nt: TGCGCCAGCAGCTTTACAGGGAAGAACACTGAAGCTTTCTTT
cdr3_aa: CASSFTGKNTEAFF

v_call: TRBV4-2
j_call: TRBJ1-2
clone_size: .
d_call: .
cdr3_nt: TGTGCCAGCAGCCAAGATGGGTGGGGGGATAACTATGGCTACACCTTC
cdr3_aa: CASSQDGWGDNYGYTF